This T cell receptor beta chain was found in a study of CD4 T cells in relation to SARS-CoV-2 and coronaviruses. The assay was immunoSEQ multiplex PCR, and TCRdb's table has in-frame clones only and misses some. The sample yields 36,000 or so clones, about 80% seen once. This CDR3 comprises 13 residues. V was pared by 7 bases and J by 4 bases, with 8 bases between. Germline loops: CDR1 MDHEN, CDR2 SYDVKM. This clone was counted a single time. Antigen: not known. The sample comprised memory CD4+ T cells from PBMCs, cultured in vitro. This TCR derives from an adult with COVID-19. J is TRBJ2-6 and V is TRBV28, with D uncertain. The CDR3 spells CASIQSGANVLTF. For the CDR3, the DNA is TGTGCCAGCATCCAATCCGGGGCCAACGTCCTGACTTTC.